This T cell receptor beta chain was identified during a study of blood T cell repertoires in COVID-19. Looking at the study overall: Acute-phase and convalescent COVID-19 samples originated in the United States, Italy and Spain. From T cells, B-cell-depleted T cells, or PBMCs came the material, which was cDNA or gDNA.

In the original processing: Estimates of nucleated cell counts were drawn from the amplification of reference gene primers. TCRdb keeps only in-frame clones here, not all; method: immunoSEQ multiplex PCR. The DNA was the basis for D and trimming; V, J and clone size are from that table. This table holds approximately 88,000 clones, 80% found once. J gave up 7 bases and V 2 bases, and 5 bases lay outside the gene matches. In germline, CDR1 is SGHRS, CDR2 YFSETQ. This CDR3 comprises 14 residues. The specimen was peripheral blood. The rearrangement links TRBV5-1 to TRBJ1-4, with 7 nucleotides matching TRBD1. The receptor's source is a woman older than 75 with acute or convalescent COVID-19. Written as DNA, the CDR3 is TGCGCCAGCAGCTTCTCCGGGACAGTTGAAAAACTGTTTTTT. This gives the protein CASSFSGTVEKLFF.